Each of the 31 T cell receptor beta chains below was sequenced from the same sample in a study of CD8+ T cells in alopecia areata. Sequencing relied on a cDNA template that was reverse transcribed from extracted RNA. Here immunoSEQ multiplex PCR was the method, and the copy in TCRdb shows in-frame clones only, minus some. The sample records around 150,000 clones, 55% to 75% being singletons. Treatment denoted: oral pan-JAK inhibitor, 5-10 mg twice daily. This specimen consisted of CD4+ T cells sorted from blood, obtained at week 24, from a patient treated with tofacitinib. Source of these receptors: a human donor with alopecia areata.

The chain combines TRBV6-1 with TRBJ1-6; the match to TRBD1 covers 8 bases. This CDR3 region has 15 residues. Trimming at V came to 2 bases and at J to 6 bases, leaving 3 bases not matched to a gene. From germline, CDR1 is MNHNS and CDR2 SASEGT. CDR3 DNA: TGTGCCAGCAGTGAAATACAGGGGGGTAATTCACCCCTCCACTTT. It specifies CASSEIQGGNSPLHF.

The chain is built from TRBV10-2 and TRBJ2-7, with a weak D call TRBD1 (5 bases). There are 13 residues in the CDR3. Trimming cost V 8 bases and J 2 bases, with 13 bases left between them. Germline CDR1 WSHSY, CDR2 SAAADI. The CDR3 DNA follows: TGCGCCAGCCTAAGGGGATCCACCTACGAGCAGTACTTC. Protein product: CASLRGSTYEQYF.

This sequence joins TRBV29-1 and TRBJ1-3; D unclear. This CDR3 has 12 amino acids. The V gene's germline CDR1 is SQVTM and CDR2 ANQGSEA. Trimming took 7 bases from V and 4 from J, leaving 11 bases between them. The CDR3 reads CSAARPGNTIYF. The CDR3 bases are TGCAGCGCCGCCCGTCCGGGAAACACCATATATTTT.

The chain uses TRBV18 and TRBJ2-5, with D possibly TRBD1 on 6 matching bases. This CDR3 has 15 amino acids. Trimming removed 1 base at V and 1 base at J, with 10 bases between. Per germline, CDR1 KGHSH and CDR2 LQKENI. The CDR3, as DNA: TGTGCCAGCTCACCACAGGGGGTCTCCCAAGAGACCCAGTACTTC. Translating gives CASSPQGVSQETQYF.

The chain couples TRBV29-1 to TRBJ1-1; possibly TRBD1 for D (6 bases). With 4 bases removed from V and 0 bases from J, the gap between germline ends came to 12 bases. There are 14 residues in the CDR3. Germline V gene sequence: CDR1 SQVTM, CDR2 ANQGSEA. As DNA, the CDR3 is TGCAGCGTTGTAAGGGAGGGGGTGAACACTGAAGCTTTCTTT. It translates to CSVVREGVNTEAFF. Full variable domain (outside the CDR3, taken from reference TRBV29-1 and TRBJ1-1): SAVISQKPSRDICQRGTSLTIQCQVDSQVTMMFWYRQQPGQSLTLIATANQGSEATYESGFVIDKFPISRPNLTFSTLTVSNMSPEDSSIYLCSVVREGVNTEAFFGQGTRLTVV.

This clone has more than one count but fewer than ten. The DNA of the CDR3 is TGTGCCAGTAGTTTGACAGGGCCAAACACCGGGGAGCTGTTTTTT. Protein product: CASSLTGPNTGELFF. The chain links TRBV19 to TRBJ2-2; 7 bases fit TRBD1. The germline V gene has CDR1 LNHDA and CDR2 SQIVND (reference sequence). The J segment lost 2 bases and the V segment lost 5 bases, leaving 5 bases of the junction unmatched. CDR3 length equals 15 residues.

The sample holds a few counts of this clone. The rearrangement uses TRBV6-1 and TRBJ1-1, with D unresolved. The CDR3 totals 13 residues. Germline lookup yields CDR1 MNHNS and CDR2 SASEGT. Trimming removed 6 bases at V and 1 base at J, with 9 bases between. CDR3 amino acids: CASSISTNTEAFF. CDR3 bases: TGTGCCAGCAGCATTTCCACGAACACTGAAGCTTTCTTT.

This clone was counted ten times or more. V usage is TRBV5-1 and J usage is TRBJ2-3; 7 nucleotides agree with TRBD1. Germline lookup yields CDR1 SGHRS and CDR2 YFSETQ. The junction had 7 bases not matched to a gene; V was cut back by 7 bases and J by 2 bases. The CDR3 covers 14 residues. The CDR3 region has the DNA TGCGCCAGCGGCCCAGGGGGTTACACAGATACGCAGTATTTT. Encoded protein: CASGPGGYTDTQYF.

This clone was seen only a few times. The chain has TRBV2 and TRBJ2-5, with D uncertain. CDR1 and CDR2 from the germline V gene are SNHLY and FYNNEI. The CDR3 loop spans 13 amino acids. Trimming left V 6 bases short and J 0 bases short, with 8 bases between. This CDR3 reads CASRDGYQETQYF. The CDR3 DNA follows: TGTGCCAGCAGGGACGGGTACCAAGAGACCCAGTACTTC.

The CDR3 region is CAWSLGPLSGNTIYF. The CDR3 DNA reads TGTGCCTGGAGTTTGGGACCGCTCTCTGGAAACACCATATATTTT. This chain links TRBV30 with TRBJ1-3; D may be TRBD1 (5 bases). V lost 2 bases and J lost 0, with 11 bases in between. CDR1 GTSNPN and CDR2 SVGIG come from the germline V gene (reference sequence). The CDR3 extends over 15 amino acids.

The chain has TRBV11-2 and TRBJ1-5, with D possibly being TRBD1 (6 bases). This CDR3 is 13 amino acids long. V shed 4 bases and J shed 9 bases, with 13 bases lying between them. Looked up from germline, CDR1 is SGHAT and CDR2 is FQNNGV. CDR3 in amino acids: CASSSTRGSPQHF. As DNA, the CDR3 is TGTGCCAGCAGCTCGACGAGGGGGTCGCCCCAGCATTTT.

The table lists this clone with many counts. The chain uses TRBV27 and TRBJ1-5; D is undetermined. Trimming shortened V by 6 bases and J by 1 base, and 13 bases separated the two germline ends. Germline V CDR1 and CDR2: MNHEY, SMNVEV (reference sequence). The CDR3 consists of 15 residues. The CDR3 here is CASRLDIRSNQPQHF. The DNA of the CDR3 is TGTGCCAGCAGACTAGACATTAGGAGCAATCAGCCCCAGCATTTT.

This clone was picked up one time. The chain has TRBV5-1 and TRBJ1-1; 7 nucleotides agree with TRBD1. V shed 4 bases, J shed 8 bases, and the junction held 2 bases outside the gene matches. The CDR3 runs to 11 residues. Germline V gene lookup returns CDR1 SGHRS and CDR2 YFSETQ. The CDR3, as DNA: TGCGCCAGCAGCGTGGGACAGGAAGCTTTCTTT. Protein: CASSVGQEAFF. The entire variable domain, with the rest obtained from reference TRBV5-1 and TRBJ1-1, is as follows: KAGVTQTPRYLIKTRGQQVTLSCSPISGHRSVSWYQQTPGQGLQFLFEYFSETQRNKGNFPGRFSGRQFSNSRSEMNVSTLELGDSALYLCASSVGQEAFFGQGTRLTVV.

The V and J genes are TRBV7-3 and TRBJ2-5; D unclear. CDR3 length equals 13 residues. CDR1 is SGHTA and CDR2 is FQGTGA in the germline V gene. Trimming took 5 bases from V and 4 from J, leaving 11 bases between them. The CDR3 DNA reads TGTGCCAGCAGCCCCCTAGTCGGAGAGACCCAGTACTTC. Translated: CASSPLVGETQYF.

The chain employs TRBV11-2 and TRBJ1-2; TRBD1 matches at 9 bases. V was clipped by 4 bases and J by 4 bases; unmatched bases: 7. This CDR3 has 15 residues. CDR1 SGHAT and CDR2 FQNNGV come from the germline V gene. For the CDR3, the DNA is TGTGCCAGCAGCTATGCCCCGGACAGGGGCTATGGCTACACCTTC. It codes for CASSYAPDRGYGYTF. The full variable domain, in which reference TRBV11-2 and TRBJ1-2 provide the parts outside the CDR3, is EAGVAQSPRYKIIEKRQSVAFWCNPISGHATLYWYQQILGQGPKLLIQFQNNGVVDDSQLPKDRFSAERLKGVDSTLKIQPAKLEDSAVYLCASSYAPDRGYGYTFGSGTRLTVV.

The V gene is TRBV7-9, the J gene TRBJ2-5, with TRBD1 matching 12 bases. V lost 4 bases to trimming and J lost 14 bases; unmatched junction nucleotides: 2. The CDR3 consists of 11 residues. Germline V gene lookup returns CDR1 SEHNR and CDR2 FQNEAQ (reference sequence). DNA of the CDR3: TGTGCCAGCAGCTCCGGGACAGGGGGCTACTTC. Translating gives CASSSGTGGYF.

The CDR3, as DNA: TGTGCCAGCTCACCCCGGGGGGGAGGGAGCATCAACGAGCAGTACTTC. Protein product: CASSPRGGGSINEQYF. This chain joins TRBV18 and TRBJ2-7; TRBD2 agrees at 8 bases. Germline assignment: CDR1 KGHSH and CDR2 LQKENI. The V and J ends lost 3 bases and 5 bases, in that order; junction bases with no gene match: 12. This CDR3 has 16 residues.

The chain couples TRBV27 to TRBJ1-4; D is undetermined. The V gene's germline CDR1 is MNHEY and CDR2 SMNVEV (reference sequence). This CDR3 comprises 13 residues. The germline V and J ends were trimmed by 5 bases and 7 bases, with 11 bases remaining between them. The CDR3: CASSTQAGEKLFF. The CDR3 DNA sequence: TGTGCCAGCAGTACCCAAGCGGGTGAAAAACTGTTTTTT.

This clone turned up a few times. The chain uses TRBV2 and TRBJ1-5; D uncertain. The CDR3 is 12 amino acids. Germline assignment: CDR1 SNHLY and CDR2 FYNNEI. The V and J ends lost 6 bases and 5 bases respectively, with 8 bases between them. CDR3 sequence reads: CASSPMDQPQHF. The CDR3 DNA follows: TGTGCCAGCAGCCCCATGGATCAGCCCCAGCATTTT.

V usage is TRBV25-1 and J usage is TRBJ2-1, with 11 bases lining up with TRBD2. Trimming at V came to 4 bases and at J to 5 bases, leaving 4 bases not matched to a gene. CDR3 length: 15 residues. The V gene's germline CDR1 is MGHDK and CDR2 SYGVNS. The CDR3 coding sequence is TGTGCCAGCAGTGCACCGGGACTAGCGGACAATGAGCAGTTCTTC. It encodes CASSAPGLADNEQFF.

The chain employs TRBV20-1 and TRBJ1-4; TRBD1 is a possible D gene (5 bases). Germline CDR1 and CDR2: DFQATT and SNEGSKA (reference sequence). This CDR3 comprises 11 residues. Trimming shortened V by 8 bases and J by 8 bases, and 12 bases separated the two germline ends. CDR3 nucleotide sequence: TGCAGTCTTCGGGGGGGAGAAAAACTGTTTTTT. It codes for CSLRGGEKLFF.

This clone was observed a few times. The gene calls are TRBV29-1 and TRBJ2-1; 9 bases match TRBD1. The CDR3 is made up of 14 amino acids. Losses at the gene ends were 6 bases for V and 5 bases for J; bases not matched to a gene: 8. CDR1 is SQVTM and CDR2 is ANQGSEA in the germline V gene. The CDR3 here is CSVRPGTGNNEQFF. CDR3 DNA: TGCAGCGTCCGTCCCGGGACAGGGAACAATGAGCAGTTCTTC.

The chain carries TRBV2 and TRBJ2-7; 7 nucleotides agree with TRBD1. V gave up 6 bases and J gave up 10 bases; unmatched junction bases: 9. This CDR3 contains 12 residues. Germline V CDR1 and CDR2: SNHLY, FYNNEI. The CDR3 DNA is TGTGCCAGCAGACAACAGGGGTGGGTCCAGTACTTC. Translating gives CASRQQGWVQYF.

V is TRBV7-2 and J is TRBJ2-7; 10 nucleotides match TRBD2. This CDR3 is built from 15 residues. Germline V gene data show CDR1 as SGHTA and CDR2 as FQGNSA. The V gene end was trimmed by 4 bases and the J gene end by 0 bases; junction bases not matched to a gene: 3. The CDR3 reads CASSSSGGASYEQYF. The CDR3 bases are TGTGCCAGCAGCTCGAGCGGGGGGGCCTCCTACGAGCAGTACTTC.

The CDR3 DNA follows: TGTGCCAGTACCCGGGCCGAGGACAGGTCCTATGGCTACACCTTC. It encodes CASTRAEDRSYGYTF. The chain couples TRBV19 to TRBJ1-2; 7 bases agree with TRBD1. The V and J ends lost 7 bases and 4 bases, in that order; junction bases with no gene match: 12. This CDR3 is 15 amino acids long. CDR1 is LNHDA and CDR2 is SQIVND in the germline V gene (reference sequence).

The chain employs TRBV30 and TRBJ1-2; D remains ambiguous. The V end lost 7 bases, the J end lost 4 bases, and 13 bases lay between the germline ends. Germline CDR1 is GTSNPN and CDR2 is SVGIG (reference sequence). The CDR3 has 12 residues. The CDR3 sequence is CASLVESYGYTF. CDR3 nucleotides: TGTGCCTCCCTTGTGGAGTCCTATGGCTACACCTTC.

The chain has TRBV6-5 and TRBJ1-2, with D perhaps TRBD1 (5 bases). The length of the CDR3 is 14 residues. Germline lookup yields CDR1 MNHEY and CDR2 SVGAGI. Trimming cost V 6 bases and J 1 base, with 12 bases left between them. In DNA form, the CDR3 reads TGTGCCAGCAGGTTGGGGGGAAGTAACTATGGCTACACCTTC. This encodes CASRLGGSNYGYTF.

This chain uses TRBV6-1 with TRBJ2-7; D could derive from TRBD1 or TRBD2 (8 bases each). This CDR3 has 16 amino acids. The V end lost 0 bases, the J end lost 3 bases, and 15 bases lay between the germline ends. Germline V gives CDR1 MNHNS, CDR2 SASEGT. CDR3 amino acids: CASSEASGTGDYEQYF. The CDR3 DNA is TGTGCCAGCAGTGAAGCTAGCGGGACAGGAGACTACGAGCAGTACTTC.

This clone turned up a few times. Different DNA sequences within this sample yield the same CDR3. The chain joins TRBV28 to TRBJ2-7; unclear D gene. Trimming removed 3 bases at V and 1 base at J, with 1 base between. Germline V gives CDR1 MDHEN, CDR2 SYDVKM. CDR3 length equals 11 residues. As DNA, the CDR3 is TGTGCCAGCAGTTTTTCCTACGAGCAGTACTTC. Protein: CASSFSYEQYF.

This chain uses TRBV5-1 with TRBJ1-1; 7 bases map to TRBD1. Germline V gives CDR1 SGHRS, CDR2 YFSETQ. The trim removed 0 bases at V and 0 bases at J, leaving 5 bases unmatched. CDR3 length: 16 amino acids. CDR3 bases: TGCGCCAGCAGCTTGGAGGGGACAGATATGAACACTGAAGCTTTCTTT. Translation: CASSLEGTDMNTEAFF.

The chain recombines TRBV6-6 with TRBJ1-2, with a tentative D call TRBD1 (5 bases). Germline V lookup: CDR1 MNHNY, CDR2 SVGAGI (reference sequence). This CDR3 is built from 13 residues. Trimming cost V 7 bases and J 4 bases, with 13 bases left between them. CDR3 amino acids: CASMGRRSYGYTF. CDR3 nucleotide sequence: TGTGCCAGCATGGGACGGAGATCCTATGGCTACACCTTC.